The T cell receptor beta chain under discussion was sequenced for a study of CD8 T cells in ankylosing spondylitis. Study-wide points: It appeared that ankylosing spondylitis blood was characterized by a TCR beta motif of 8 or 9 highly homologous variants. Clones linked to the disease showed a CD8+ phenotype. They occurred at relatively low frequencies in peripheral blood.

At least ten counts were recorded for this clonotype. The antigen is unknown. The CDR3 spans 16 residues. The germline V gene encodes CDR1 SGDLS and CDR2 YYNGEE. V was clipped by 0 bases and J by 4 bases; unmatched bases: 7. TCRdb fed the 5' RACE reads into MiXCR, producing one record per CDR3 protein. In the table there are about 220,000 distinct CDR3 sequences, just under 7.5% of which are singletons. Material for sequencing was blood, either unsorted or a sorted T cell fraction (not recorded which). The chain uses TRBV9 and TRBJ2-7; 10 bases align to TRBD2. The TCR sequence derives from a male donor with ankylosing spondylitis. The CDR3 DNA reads TGTGCCAGCAGCGTAGAGGAGAGTAGCGGGGGGTACGAGCAGTACTTC. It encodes CASSVEESSGGYEQYF.